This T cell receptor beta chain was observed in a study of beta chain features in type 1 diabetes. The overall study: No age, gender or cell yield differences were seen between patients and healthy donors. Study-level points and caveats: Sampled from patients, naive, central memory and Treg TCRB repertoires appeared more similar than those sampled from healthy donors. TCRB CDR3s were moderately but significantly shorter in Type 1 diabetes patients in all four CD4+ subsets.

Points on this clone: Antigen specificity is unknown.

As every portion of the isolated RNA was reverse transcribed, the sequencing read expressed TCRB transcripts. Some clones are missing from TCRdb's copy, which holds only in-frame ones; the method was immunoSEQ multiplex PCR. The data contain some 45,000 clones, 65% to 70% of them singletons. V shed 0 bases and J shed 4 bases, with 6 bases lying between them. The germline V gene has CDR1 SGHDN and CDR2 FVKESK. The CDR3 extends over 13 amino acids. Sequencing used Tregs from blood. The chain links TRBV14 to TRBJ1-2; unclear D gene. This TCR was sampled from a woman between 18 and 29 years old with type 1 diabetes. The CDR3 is CASSQDEGYGYTF. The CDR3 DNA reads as TGTGCCAGCAGCCAAGATGAGGGCTATGGCTACACCTTC.